These 4 T cell receptor beta chains came from one sample sequenced in a study of blood T cell repertoires in COVID-19. Clones were sequenced by immunoSEQ multiplex PCR, and TCRdb holds only the in-frame ones, with some missing. The sample shows about 69,000 clones, 90% of them seen only once. The sequencing sample was made of peripheral blood. The receptors shown here come from a man over 45 with acute or convalescent COVID-19.

V usage is TRBV7-9 and J usage is TRBJ2-2; D unclear. Germline V gives CDR1 SEHNR, CDR2 FQNEAQ (reference sequence). V was cut by 7 bases and J by 1 base, with 19 bases left in between. The CDR3 extends over 17 amino acids. The CDR3 sequence is CASNFKEADVNTGELFF. In DNA, the CDR3 is TGTGCCAGCAACTTTAAAGAGGCAGATGTGAACACCGGGGAGCTGTTTTTT.

The chain combines TRBV6-5 with TRBJ1-6; D is uncertain. The V end lost 8 bases, the J end lost 7 bases, and 9 bases lay between the germline ends. The CDR3 sequence is 12 residues long. Germline V gene lookup returns CDR1 MNHEY and CDR2 SVGAGI. This CDR3 is CASGPSNSPLHF. The CDR3 DNA is TGTGCCAGCGGCCCGTCCAATTCACCCCTCCACTTT.

This clone was observed a few times. This CDR3 reads CSVYGLAGEGWQFF. CDR3 nucleotide sequence: TGCAGCGTCTACGGACTAGCGGGAGAAGGGTGGCAGTTCTTC. The chain links TRBV29-1 to TRBJ2-1; 13 bases fit TRBD2. J gave up 12 bases and V 6 bases, and 11 bases lay outside the gene matches. Per the germline V gene, CDR1 is SQVTM and CDR2 is ANQGSEA. The length of the CDR3 is 14 residues.

This chain links TRBV5-1 with TRBJ2-1; D is unclear. From germline, CDR1 is SGHRS and CDR2 YFSETQ. With 3 bases removed from V and 5 bases from J, the gap between germline ends came to 9 bases. The CDR3 contains 13 residues. The CDR3 DNA reads as TGCGCCAGCAGCTCTGCGTCTAACAATGAGCAGTTCTTC. Its translation: CASSSASNNEQFF.